Sequencing of this T cell receptor (beta chain) was carried out in a study of CD8 T cells in ankylosing spondylitis. General study results and limits: Existing reports had already noted some motif variants in reactive arthritis synovial fluid and blood. The authors found the disease-linked clones to be CD8+ and relatively rare in peripheral blood.

The TCR beta libraries were generated through quantitative 5'-RACE incorporating molecular barcodes. TCRdb analysed the 5' RACE reads with MiXCR anew, one entry per CDR3 protein. The sample lists 150,000 or so distinct CDR3 sequences, 15% to 20% occurring once. There are many counts of this clonotype. The antigen is unknown. V was trimmed by 5 bases and J by 12 bases, leaving 11 bases between them. Per germline, CDR1 DFQATT and CDR2 SNEGSKA (reference sequence). The CDR3 is 10 amino acids. Input material: blood, either unsorted or a sorted T cell fraction (not recorded which). This clonotype originated in a male donor with ankylosing spondylitis or in good health (not recorded which). The genes are TRBV20-1 and TRBJ2-1; tentatively, D is TRBD2 (5 bases). As DNA, the CDR3 is TGCAGTGCTTCTCGGGGTTCGCAGTTCTTC. Encoded protein: CSASRGSQFF.